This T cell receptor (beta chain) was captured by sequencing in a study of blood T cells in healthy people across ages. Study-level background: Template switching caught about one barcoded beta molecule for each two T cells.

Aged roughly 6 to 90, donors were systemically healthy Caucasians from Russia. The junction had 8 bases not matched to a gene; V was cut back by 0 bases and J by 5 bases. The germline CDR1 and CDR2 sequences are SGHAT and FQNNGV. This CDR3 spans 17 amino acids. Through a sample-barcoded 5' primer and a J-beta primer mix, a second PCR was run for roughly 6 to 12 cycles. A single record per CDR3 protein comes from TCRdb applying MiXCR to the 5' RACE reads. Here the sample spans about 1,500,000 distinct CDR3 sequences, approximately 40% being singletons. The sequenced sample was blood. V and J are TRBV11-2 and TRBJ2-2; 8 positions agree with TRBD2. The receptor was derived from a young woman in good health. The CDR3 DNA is TGTGCCAGCAGCTTAGAGGTTTCGCTAGCGGGTACCGGGGAGCTGTTTTTT. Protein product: CASSLEVSLAGTGELFF.